The clone carrying this TCR beta chain was detected a few times. Its antigen is not identified. This entry is derived from a study of neurological immune-mediated disorders. Over 170 million TCR-beta sequences from 15-18 subjects came out of each sequencing run. In TCRdb, the 5' RACE reads were re-called with MiXCR into one record per CDR3 protein. This table has 55,000 to 75,000 distinct CDR3 sequences, about 2.5% appearing once. Broader study findings: Phylogenetic grouping put 18 of 34 multiple sclerosis patients' repertoires into one related-CDR3 cluster, a possible signature. The absence of shared CDR3 amino acid sequences among expanded clones across subjects suggests private repertoires in all groups. Multiple sclerosis was found to have the least TCR clonal expansion, below healthy controls, and HTLV-1-associated myelopathy the most.

The TCR sequence derives from a man aged 45 to 65 with multiple sclerosis. The sample was PBMCs.

CDR3 in DNA: TGCAGTGCTAGCAGTTATGGCTACACCTTC. Its protein product is CSASSYGYTF. This chain links TRBV20-1 with TRBJ1-2; D is unresolved. The V end was cut by 3 bases, the J end by 5 bases, with 4 bases between. Per the germline V gene, CDR1 is DFQATT and CDR2 is SNEGSKA (reference sequence). This CDR3 is built from 10 residues.